The 28 T cell receptor beta chains below come from one sample, sequenced in a study of OX40 agonist ivuxolimab in advanced cancers. Sequencing used immunoSEQ multiplex PCR; TCRdb keeps in-frame clones, though not all of them. The sample records about 96,000 clones, about four fifths being singletons. Specimen: CD4+ or CD8+ T cells sorted from blood, collected in a trial of the OX40 agonist ivuxolimab. These receptors came from an adult with an advanced solid tumor such as melanoma, head and neck, liver or kidney cancer.

The chain joins TRBV5-4 to TRBJ1-2; tentatively, D is TRBD1 (5 bases). Germline CDR1 is SGHNT and CDR2 is YYREEE (reference sequence). This CDR3 spans 12 amino acids. The V end was cut by 4 bases, the J end by 4 bases, with 8 bases between. The CDR3 DNA is TGTGCCAGCAGCCCCACAGGCTATGGCTACACCTTC. Translated, it gives CASSPTGYGYTF.

The chain has TRBV15 and TRBJ2-1; D is possibly TRBD2 (6 bases). Germline V gives CDR1 LNHNV, CDR2 YYDKDF (reference sequence). CDR3 length: 15 amino acids. The V end lost 1 base, the J end lost 6 bases, and 13 bases lay between the germline ends. The CDR3 is CATSRGRGWGNEQFF. DNA for the CDR3: TGTGCCACCAGCAGAGGGCGGGGATGGGGCAATGAGCAGTTCTTC.

The rearrangement joins TRBV27 to TRBJ2-3; D is uncertain. This CDR3 is 15 amino acids long. V lost 6 bases and J lost 2, with 15 bases in between. Germline lookup yields CDR1 MNHEY and CDR2 SMNVEV (reference sequence). CDR3 residues: CASRSRVTLTDTQYF. Written as DNA, the CDR3 is TGTGCCAGCAGAAGCCGGGTAACCCTCACAGATACGCAGTATTTT.

The CDR3 sequence is CASSPGTEGLVEQFF. The CDR3 region has the DNA TGCGCCAGCAGCCCCGGGACAGAAGGACTAGTGGAGCAGTTCTTC. J is TRBJ2-1 and V is TRBV4-1, with D tentatively TRBD1 or TRBD2 (7 bases each). Germline V gene sequence: CDR1 MGHRA, CDR2 YSYEKL. The CDR3 spans 15 residues. Trimming took off 4 bases at V and 10 bases at J, with 20 bases between the two ends.

The chain joins TRBV18 to TRBJ2-3, with 8 bases fitting TRBD2. V lost 3 bases to trimming and J lost 1 base; unmatched junction nucleotides: 3. This CDR3 spans 15 amino acids. Germline-derived CDR1 and CDR2 are KGHSH and LQKENI. CDR3 coding DNA: TGTGCCAGCTCACCTGCAGCGGGAGGCACAGATACGCAGTATTTT. It translates to CASSPAAGGTDTQYF.

The chain joins TRBV13 to TRBJ1-1, with a possible D match to TRBD1 (5 bases). Germline assignment: CDR1 PRHDT and CDR2 FYEKMQ (reference sequence). This CDR3 is 12 amino acids long. Between the trimmed V and J ends, which lost 8 bases and 6 bases, there was a span of 13 bases. CDR3 sequence reads: CASLGAGPEAFF. For the CDR3, the DNA is TGTGCCAGCTTGGGTGCAGGGCCTGAAGCTTTCTTT. Filled out from reference TRBV13 and TRBJ1-1, the complete variable domain reads AAGVIQSPRHLIKEKRETATLKCYPIPRHDTVYWYQQGPGQDPQFLISFYEKMQSDKGSIPDRFSAQQFSDYHSELNMSSLELGDSALYFCASLGAGPEAFFGQGTRLTVV.

The gene calls are TRBV6-5 and TRBJ2-7, with D possibly TRBD2 on 6 matching bases. There are 15 residues in the CDR3. Germline values: CDR1 MNHEY, CDR2 SVGAGI. Trimming removed 0 bases from V and 2 bases from J, with 11 bases in between. The chain's CDR3 is CASSYSSEGPYEQYF. The CDR3 nucleotides read TGTGCCAGCAGTTACTCGTCGGAGGGCCCCTACGAGCAGTACTTC.

The rearrangement uses TRBV5-6 and TRBJ2-2; D not resolved. Germline V gene lookup returns CDR1 SGHDT and CDR2 YYEEEE. The CDR3 length is 15 residues. V shed 2 bases and J shed 1 base, with 9 bases lying between them. CDR3 in amino acids: CASSLTHKNTGELFF. CDR3 nucleotide sequence: TGTGCCAGCAGCTTAACACATAAGAACACCGGGGAGCTGTTTTTT.

The CDR3 DNA reads TGTGCCAGCTCACCCGGGTTTCGCCAGAACTACGAGCAGTACTTC. Protein product: CASSPGFRQNYEQYF. The chain carries TRBV18 and TRBJ2-7; D remains ambiguous. CDR3 length: 15 residues. V was pared by 3 bases and J by 3 bases, with 15 bases between. The germline V gene has CDR1 KGHSH and CDR2 LQKENI.

The chain employs TRBV29-1 and TRBJ1-1, with TRBD1 identical over 7 bases. Germline CDR1 is SQVTM and CDR2 is ANQGSEA. This CDR3 region has 12 residues. Germline trimming cut 5 bases from V and 4 bases from J; bases unmatched to any gene: 4. This chain's CDR3 is CSVTGDPTEAFF. The CDR3 nucleotides are TGCAGCGTTACAGGGGATCCCACTGAAGCTTTCTTT. The whole variable domain, remainder taken from reference TRBV29-1 and TRBJ1-1, is SAVISQKPSRDICQRGTSLTIQCQVDSQVTMMFWYRQQPGQSLTLIATANQGSEATYESGFVIDKFPISRPNLTFSTLTVSNMSPEDSSIYLCSVTGDPTEAFFGQGTRLTVV.

The genes are TRBV2 and TRBJ2-1; TRBD1 matches 11 bases. V lost 5 bases, J lost 3 bases, and 3 bases stayed unmatched. Per the germline V gene, CDR1 is SNHLY and CDR2 is FYNNEI. This CDR3 is built from 15 residues. CDR3 nucleotide sequence: TGTGCCAGCAGTCGGGACAGGGGGGGCTACAATGAGCAGTTCTTC. It codes for CASSRDRGGYNEQFF.

The chain links TRBV5-8 to TRBJ2-7; a weak D match, TRBD1 (6 bases). This CDR3 is built from 14 residues. Trimming pared 4 bases from V and 6 bases from J, leaving 17 bases between. The germline CDR1 and CDR2 sequences are SGHTS and YDEGEE. The CDR3 nucleotides are TGTGCCAGCAGCCGGGACACCGATAGGCCCGAGCAGTACTTC. This translates into CASSRDTDRPEQYF.

The rearrangement links TRBV5-1 to TRBJ2-7; 9 bases are a match to TRBD1. Germline lookup yields CDR1 SGHRS and CDR2 YFSETQ. The CDR3 has 15 amino acids. V gave up 5 bases and J gave up 1 base; unmatched junction bases: 7. The CDR3, as DNA: TGCGCCAGCAGGCTTAGACAGGGGGTTTCCTACGAGCAGTACTTC. It translates to CASRLRQGVSYEQYF.

Only a few counts were recorded for this clone. V is TRBV9 and J is TRBJ1-3; the D is unclear. V lost 3 bases to trimming and J lost 0 bases, with 13 bases between them. This CDR3 region has 16 residues. CDR1 and CDR2 (germline): SGDLS, YYNGEE. CDR3 sequence reads: CASSAKVGSSGNTIYF. The CDR3, as DNA: TGTGCCAGCAGCGCCAAGGTAGGCAGCTCTGGAAACACCATATATTTT.

The chain uses TRBV19 and TRBJ1-2, with D possibly TRBD1 on 5 matching bases. Trimming took 5 bases from V and 5 from J, leaving 15 bases between them. The CDR3 contains 14 residues. The germline V gene encodes CDR1 LNHDA and CDR2 SQIVND (reference sequence). The CDR3: CASSVQVSGYGYTF. The CDR3, as DNA: TGTGCCAGTAGTGTACAGGTATCCGGGTATGGCTACACCTTC.

This chain joins TRBV28 and TRBJ2-7; 7 nucleotides match TRBD2. This CDR3 has 15 residues. Germline loops: CDR1 MDHEN, CDR2 SYDVKM. After removal of 6 bases from V and 6 bases from J, the junction contained 14 bases not matched to a gene. This CDR3 is CASSPGGRALVEQYF. The CDR3 DNA reads as TGTGCCAGCAGCCCTGGAGGGAGGGCCTTGGTCGAGCAGTACTTC.

The gene calls are TRBV5-6 and TRBJ1-2; tentatively, D is TRBD1 (5 bases). The CDR3 is made up of 14 amino acids. V was cut by 4 bases and J by 8 bases, with 18 bases left in between. Germline loops: CDR1 SGHDT, CDR2 YYEEEE. The CDR3 coding sequence is TGTGCCAGCAGCCTGGGGACCGTCTTAGAGGGCTACACCTTC. Its translation: CASSLGTVLEGYTF.

The V call is TRBV15, the J call TRBJ2-7; 10 nucleotides align to TRBD2. The junction had 13 bases not matched to a gene; V was cut back by 7 bases and J by 7 bases. The CDR3 runs to 15 residues. Germline V gene sequence: CDR1 LNHNV, CDR2 YYDKDF (reference sequence). The CDR3 nucleotides read TGTGCCACCACGCCCTTAGCGGGAGGAACGGGGGAGCAGTACTTC. It translates to CATTPLAGGTGEQYF.

The chain joins TRBV9 to TRBJ2-3, with unresolved D. From germline, CDR1 is SGDLS and CDR2 YYNGEE. Trimming pared 2 bases from V and 2 bases from J, leaving 12 bases between. The CDR3 spans 15 residues. The CDR3 reads CASSVGKRFTDTQYF. In DNA form, the CDR3 reads TGTGCCAGCAGCGTTGGGAAAAGATTCACAGATACGCAGTATTTT.

The rearrangement links TRBV30 to TRBJ1-1; a weak D match, TRBD1 (5 bases). V was cut by 7 bases and J by 6 bases, with 18 bases left in between. Germline CDR1 is GTSNPN and CDR2 is SVGIG (reference sequence). The CDR3 contains 13 residues. The CDR3 here is CAYRSIRDPEAFF. CDR3 nucleotides: TGTGCCTACCGCTCAATCAGGGACCCTGAAGCTTTCTTT.

V gene TRBV19 combines with J gene TRBJ1-3, with D tentatively TRBD1 (5 bases). The CDR3 has 17 amino acids. V was shortened by 1 base and J by 0 bases, with 13 bases between the two germline ends. Germline V gene sequence: CDR1 LNHDA, CDR2 SQIVND (reference sequence). The DNA of the CDR3 is TGTGCCAGTAGTATAGGCACCAGGGCCCGCTCTGGAAACACCATATATTTT. Encoded protein: CASSIGTRARSGNTIYF. The full variable domain, completed using reference TRBV19 and TRBJ1-3, is DGGITQSPKYLFRKEGQNVTLSCEQNLNHDAMYWYRQDPGQGLRLIYYSQIVNDFQKGDIAEGYSVSREKKESFPLTVTSAQKNPTAFYLCASSIGTRARSGNTIYFGEGSWLTVV.

A single count supports this clone. This sequence joins TRBV7-3 and TRBJ2-2; D remains unclear. The CDR3 contains 14 residues. The V end lost 7 bases, the J end lost 0 bases, and 9 bases lay between the germline ends. CDR1 is SGHTA, CDR2 FQGTGA, per germline. The CDR3, as DNA: TGTGCCAGCACCCCAGCCTCGAACACCGGGGAGCTGTTTTTT. Translation: CASTPASNTGELFF.

The rearrangement links TRBV12-5 to TRBJ2-2; a weak D match, TRBD1 (7 bases). This CDR3 has 14 amino acids. Germline V gives CDR1 LGHNT, CDR2 FRNRAP. Trimming took 1 base from V and 5 from J, leaving 8 bases between them. CDR3 region: CASGLAGGTGELFF. The DNA of the CDR3 is TGTGCTAGTGGTTTGGCAGGGGGGACCGGGGAGCTGTTTTTT.

The rearrangement links TRBV6-4 to TRBJ1-4; tentative D call: TRBD1 (5 bases). The CDR3 is 14 amino acids. Germline V gives CDR1 MRHNA, CDR2 SNTAGT. The ends were cut back, 3 bases at V and 7 bases at J, with 12 bases in the middle. As DNA, the CDR3 is TGTGCCAGCAGTGAACAGGAAGGGAGTGAAAAACTGTTTTTT. It translates to CASSEQEGSEKLFF.

The chain combines TRBV2 with TRBJ2-1; a possible D gene is TRBD2 (7 bases). V gave up 6 bases and J gave up 5 bases, with 17 bases separating them. CDR3 length: 15 amino acids. Germline CDR1 and CDR2: SNHLY and FYNNEI. CDR3 in amino acids: CASSQRGGLNNEQFF. CDR3 nucleotides: TGTGCCAGCAGCCAAAGGGGGGGACTCAACAATGAGCAGTTCTTC.

This clone was detected only once. The chain has TRBV2 and TRBJ2-7; 9 nucleotides align to TRBD1. Germline V CDR1 and CDR2: SNHLY, FYNNEI. This CDR3 comprises 16 residues. Trimming removed 7 bases from V and 5 bases from J; junction bases left unmatched: 15. Here the CDR3 reads CASNIRFGQGQDEQYF. In nucleotides, the CDR3 is TGTGCCAGCAATATACGTTTCGGACAGGGGCAGGACGAGCAGTACTTC. The whole variable domain, filled in from reference TRBV2 and TRBJ2-7, reads EPEVTQTPSHQVTQMGQEVILRCVPISNHLYFYWYRQILGQKVEFLVSFYNNEISEKSEIFDDQFSVERPDGSNFTLKIRSTKLEDSAMYFCASNIRFGQGQDEQYFGPGTRLTVT.

This clone was counted once. The rearrangement links TRBV19 to TRBJ2-6; D remains unclear. The V gene lost 3 bases and the J gene lost 0 bases, with 6 bases spanning the gap. The V gene's germline CDR1 is LNHDA and CDR2 SQIVND (reference sequence). The CDR3 has 15 amino acids. CDR3 region: CASSIFISGANVLTF. The DNA for the CDR3 is TGTGCCAGTAGTATCTTTATCTCTGGGGCCAACGTCCTGACTTTC.

This rearrangement joins TRBV5-1 to TRBJ1-2; D possibly corresponds to TRBD1 (5 bases). CDR3 length: 14 residues. The V and J ends lost 5 bases and 4 bases respectively, with 15 bases between them. Germline CDR1 reads SGHRS; CDR2 reads YFSETQ. DNA of the CDR3: TGCGCCAGCAGGCCCGGGGACCGCGCCTATGGCTACACCTTC. It yields the protein CASRPGDRAYGYTF.